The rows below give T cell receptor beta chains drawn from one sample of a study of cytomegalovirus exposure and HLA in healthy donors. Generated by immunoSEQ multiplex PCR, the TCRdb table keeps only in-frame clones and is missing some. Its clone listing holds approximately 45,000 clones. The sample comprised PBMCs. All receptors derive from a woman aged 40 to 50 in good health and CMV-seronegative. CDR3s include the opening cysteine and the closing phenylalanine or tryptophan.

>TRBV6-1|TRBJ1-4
CASAGGLNEKLFF
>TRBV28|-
CASSLTGGPYEQYF
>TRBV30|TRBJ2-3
CAWRMGGTQYF
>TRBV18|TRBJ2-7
CASSPTLTNEQYF
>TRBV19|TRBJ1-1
CASSLIQGNTEAFF
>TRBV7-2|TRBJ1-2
CASSSAQGNYGYTF
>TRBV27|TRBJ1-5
CASSQGYSNQPQHF
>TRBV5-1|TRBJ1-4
CASSLVGGLNEKLFF
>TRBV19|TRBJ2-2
CASSLTRVYPGELFF
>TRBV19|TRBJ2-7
CASSMLGTGDYEQYF
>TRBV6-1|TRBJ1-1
CASSKVGDSTEAFF
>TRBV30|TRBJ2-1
CAWSVVLGEQFF
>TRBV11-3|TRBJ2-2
CASSWGQLNTGELFF
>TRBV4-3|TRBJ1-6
CASSQDGLASPLHF
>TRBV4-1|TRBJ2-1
CASSLLGQGDNEQFF
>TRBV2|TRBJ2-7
CASTQQGGGYEQYF
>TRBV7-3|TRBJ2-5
CASSSHMVAGTQYF
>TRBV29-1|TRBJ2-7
CSVGGLNEQYF
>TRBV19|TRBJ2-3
CASSIQGGTDTQYF
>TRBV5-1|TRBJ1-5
CASSLGGAGHQPQHF
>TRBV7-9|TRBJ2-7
CASSLEGGEQYF
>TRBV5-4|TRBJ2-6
CASSLGQGAGANVLTF
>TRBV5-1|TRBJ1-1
CASSKRQGADTEAFF
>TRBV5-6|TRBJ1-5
CASSHGQNIRAQHF
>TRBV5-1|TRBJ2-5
CASSLMLAAPQYF
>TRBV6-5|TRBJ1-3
CASSPSGTGGNTIYF
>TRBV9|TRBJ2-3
CASSVGAAGGGADTQYF